A single sample gave rise to the 20 T cell receptor beta chains below, sequenced in a study of low-dose radiotherapy and immunotherapy resistance in tumors. Primers used for first-strand cDNA, a TRAV- and TRBV-specific set, covered both alpha and beta chains. It was with a constant-region primer and a V-primer adapter that TCRs were amplified over around 20 PCR cycles. MiXCR, applied by TCRdb to the reads, yields one record per CDR3 protein. In the table there are about 64,000 distinct CDR3 sequences, 26% of which are singletons. The time point is: before trial treatment. Sequencing was performed on PBMCs, taken before treatment. The receptors stem from a male donor with rectosigmoid adenocarcinoma.

Here the CDR3 reads CASSSPGYNSPLHF. CDR3 nucleotides: TGTGCCAGCAGCTCTCCAGGCTATAATTCACCCCTCCACTTT. The rearrangement links TRBV7-2 to TRBJ1-6; D uncertain. Trimming shortened V by 4 bases and J by 3 bases, and 7 bases separated the two germline ends. The germline CDR1 and CDR2 sequences are SGHTA and FQGNSA. The CDR3 has 14 residues.

This clonotype was detected a few times. The rearrangement uses TRBV27 and TRBJ2-7; 7 bases match TRBD2. Per the germline V gene, CDR1 is MNHEY and CDR2 is SMNVEV (reference sequence). Trimming removed 5 bases from V and 1 base from J; junction bases left unmatched: 8. The CDR3 sequence is 15 residues long. The DNA of the CDR3 is TGTGCCAGCAGTCGCCCCGCAGCGGGGTCCTACGAGCAGTACTTC. Its translation: CASSRPAAGSYEQYF.

This clonotype was counted many times. J is TRBJ2-1 and V is TRBV7-9; 7 bases align to TRBD2. V shed 5 bases, J shed 9 bases, and the junction held 10 bases outside the gene matches. Germline-derived CDR1 and CDR2 are SEHNR and FQNEAQ (reference sequence). The CDR3 is 14 amino acids. The CDR3 nucleotides are TGTGCCAGCAGCACCGGACTAGGCCCCGGTGAGCAGTTCTTC. Encoded protein: CASSTGLGPGEQFF.

The J gene is TRBJ2-7, the V gene TRBV27; 10 positions match TRBD1. Germline V gene lookup returns CDR1 MNHEY and CDR2 SMNVEV (reference sequence). The CDR3 length is 15 residues. After removal of 2 bases from V and 2 bases from J, the junction contained 3 bases not matched to a gene. CDR3 residues: CASSLPGTGAYEQYF. The CDR3 bases are TGTGCCAGCAGTTTACCCGGGACAGGGGCCTACGAGCAGTACTTC.

The V call is TRBV7-6, the J call TRBJ2-2, with D perhaps assigned TRBD1 or TRBD2 (5 bases each). Germline CDR1 is SGHVS and CDR2 is FNYEAQ. V lost 4 bases to trimming and J lost 2 bases, with 8 bases between them. This CDR3 region has 14 residues. The CDR3 DNA reads as TGTGCCAGCAGCTCCGGGGCCAACACCGGGGAGCTGTTTTTT. Encoded protein: CASSSGANTGELFF.

This clonotype has ten or more counts. The chain is built from TRBV27 and TRBJ2-2; D not resolved. The CDR3 runs to 17 residues. Germline V lookup: CDR1 MNHEY, CDR2 SMNVEV (reference sequence). The V end lost 5 bases, the J end lost 4 bases, and 20 bases lay between the germline ends. CDR3 coding DNA: TGTGCCAGCAGTCCCACGAGCCCCCTGGGTAGCACCGGGGAGCTGTTTTTT. Translated, it gives CASSPTSPLGSTGELFF.

Many counts were recorded for this clonotype. V usage is TRBV24-1 and J usage is TRBJ1-3; 9 bases are a match to TRBD1. Germline values: CDR1 KGHDR, CDR2 SFDVKD. Trimming cost V 6 bases and J 2 bases; bases outside gene matches: 4. CDR3 length: 15 amino acids. The CDR3 DNA is TGTGCCACCAGTCCGGGACAGGGAGCTGGAAACACCATATATTTT. Protein sequence: CATSPGQGAGNTIYF.

This clonotype has a count of ten or more. The chain employs TRBV29-1 and TRBJ1-1; TRBD1 aligns across 10 bases. In germline, CDR1 is SQVTM, CDR2 ANQGSEA. V lost 6 bases and J lost 1; bases outside the gene matches: 5. The CDR3 runs 14 residues. CDR3 residues: CSVGQGGENTEAFF. The DNA of the CDR3 is TGCAGCGTCGGACAGGGGGGAGAGAACACTGAAGCTTTCTTT.

Ten or more counts support this clonotype. The rearrangement joins TRBV11-2 to TRBJ1-1; D unresolved. This CDR3 has 11 amino acids. Deletions cut 7 bases from V and 5 bases from J, with 8 bases between. Germline-derived CDR1 and CDR2 are SGHAT and FQNNGV. The CDR3 here is CASTLGTEAFF. Here the CDR3 DNA reads TGTGCCAGCACCCTAGGGACTGAAGCTTTCTTT.

This clonotype was found many times. The chain links TRBV28 to TRBJ2-5, with 11 bases fitting TRBD2. Germline CDR1 MDHEN, CDR2 SYDVKM. The CDR3 consists of 15 residues. J lost 5 bases, V lost 4 bases, and 6 bases had no gene match. The CDR3 coding sequence is TGTGCCAGCAGTTCCTTAGCGGGAGGGTTGGAGACCCAGTACTTC. Its translation is CASSSLAGGLETQYF.

The chain carries TRBV24-1 and TRBJ2-2; D might be TRBD1 (6 bases). The V end lost 3 bases, the J end lost 4 bases, and 11 bases lay between the germline ends. Germline V CDR1 and CDR2: KGHDR, SFDVKD. This CDR3 is built from 15 residues. This chain's CDR3 is CATSDRTEPTGELFF. In DNA form, the CDR3 reads TGTGCCACCAGTGATCGGACAGAACCCACCGGGGAGCTGTTTTTT.

The table lists this clonotype with many counts. This chain joins TRBV5-8 and TRBJ2-1; a weak D match, TRBD2 (6 bases). Trimming pared 1 base from V and 5 bases from J, leaving 13 bases between. Germline CDR1 and CDR2: SGHTS and YDEGEE. This CDR3 is 15 amino acids long. CDR3 amino acids: CASSLYGGRDNEQFF. The CDR3 DNA sequence: TGTGCCAGCAGCTTGTACGGGGGTAGGGACAATGAGCAGTTCTTC.

The sample holds many counts of this clonotype. The chain is built from TRBV2 and TRBJ1-5; 9 nucleotides match TRBD1. Germline loops: CDR1 SNHLY, CDR2 FYNNEI. The CDR3 loop spans 13 amino acids. V lost 5 bases, J lost 5 bases, and 1 base stayed unmatched. In nucleotides, the CDR3 is TGTGCCAGCAGTCGGGACAGGGATCAGCCCCAGCATTTT. This codes for CASSRDRDQPQHF.

This clonotype has ten or more counts. The J gene is TRBJ2-1, the V gene TRBV24-1; D uncertain. There are 14 residues in the CDR3. Germline CDR1 KGHDR, CDR2 SFDVKD. V dropped 1 base and J dropped 6 bases, with 9 bases sitting between them. CDR3 sequence: CATSDFKASNEQFF. DNA for the CDR3: TGTGCCACCAGTGATTTTAAAGCTTCCAATGAGCAGTTCTTC.

Many counts were recorded for this clonotype. The rearrangement uses TRBV28 and TRBJ2-5, with no clear D. Germline CDR1 and CDR2: MDHEN and SYDVKM. V was shortened by 5 bases and J by 5 bases, with 9 bases between the two germline ends. CDR3 size: 12 residues. CDR3 amino acids: CASSPNRETQYF. In nucleotides, the CDR3 is TGTGCCAGCAGTCCAAATCGGGAGACCCAGTACTTC.

In this sample, this clonotype turned up many times. J is TRBJ2-7 and V is TRBV6-2 or TRBV6-3, with a weak D call TRBD2 (5 bases). Germline V gene sequence: CDR1 MNHEY, CDR2 SVGEGT. V shed 0 bases and J shed 0 bases, with 18 bases lying between them. This CDR3 comprises 18 residues. The CDR3 sequence is CASSYSIDPADFSYEQYF. The CDR3 DNA sequence: TGTGCCAGCAGTTACTCGATAGATCCAGCGGATTTCTCCTACGAGCAGTACTTC.

The chain is built from TRBV2 and TRBJ2-2; no definite D call. Trimming stripped 6 bases from V and 4 bases from J, with 15 bases between. CDR3 size: 15 residues. The germline V gene encodes CDR1 SNHLY and CDR2 FYNNEI. CDR3 in DNA: TGTGCCAGCAGCGTAGGACCGGATGGCACCGGGGAGCTGTTTTTT. It is translated as CASSVGPDGTGELFF.

Many counts were recorded for this clonotype. CDR3 nucleotides: TGTGCCAGCAGCTCCTGGGGAGGCCGAGCTGACAATGAGCAGTTCTTC. This sequence encodes CASSSWGGRADNEQFF. V usage is TRBV7-2 and J usage is TRBJ2-1; tentative D call: TRBD2 (6 bases). V lost 4 bases, J lost 5 bases, and 18 bases lay in between. CDR1 and CDR2 from the germline V gene are SGHTA and FQGNSA. The CDR3 is 16 amino acids.

In this sample, this clonotype turned up many times. The gene calls are TRBV11-2 and TRBJ2-7; 8 positions match TRBD2. The CDR3 extends over 17 amino acids. The germline V gene encodes CDR1 SGHAT and CDR2 FQNNGV. The junction had 19 bases not matched to a gene; V was cut back by 6 bases and J by 6 bases. CDR3 in DNA: TGTGCCAGCAGAAGGTCGAGCGGGAGAGGTAGGGCGGGCGAGCAGTACTTC. Translated, it gives CASRRSSGRGRAGEQYF.

This clonotype came up many times. The V call is TRBV20-1, the J call TRBJ2-1; the D gene is possibly TRBD2 (7 bases). V gave up 6 bases and J gave up 6 bases, with 18 bases separating them. CDR3 length equals 14 residues. Germline V gene data show CDR1 as DFQATT and CDR2 as SNEGSKA (reference sequence). In DNA form, the CDR3 reads TGCAGTGCGGTCCTCGGGGGGCGAATCAATGAGCAGTTCTTC. Amino acid sequence: CSAVLGGRINEQFF.